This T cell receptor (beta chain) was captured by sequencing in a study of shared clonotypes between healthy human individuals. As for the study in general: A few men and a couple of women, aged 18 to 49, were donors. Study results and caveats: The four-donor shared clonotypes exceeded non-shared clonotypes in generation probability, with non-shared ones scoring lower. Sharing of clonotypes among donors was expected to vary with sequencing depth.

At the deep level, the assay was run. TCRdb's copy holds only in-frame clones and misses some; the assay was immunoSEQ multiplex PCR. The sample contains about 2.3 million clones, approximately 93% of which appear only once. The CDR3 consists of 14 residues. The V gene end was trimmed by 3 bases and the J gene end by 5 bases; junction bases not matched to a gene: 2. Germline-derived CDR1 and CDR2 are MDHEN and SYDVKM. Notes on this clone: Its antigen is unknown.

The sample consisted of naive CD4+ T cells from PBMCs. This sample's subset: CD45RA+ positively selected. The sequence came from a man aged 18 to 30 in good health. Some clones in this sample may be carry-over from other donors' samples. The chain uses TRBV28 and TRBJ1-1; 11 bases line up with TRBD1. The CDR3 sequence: CASSLDRGRTEAFF. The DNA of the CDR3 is TGTGCCAGCAGTTTGGACAGGGGGCGGACTGAAGCTTTCTTT.